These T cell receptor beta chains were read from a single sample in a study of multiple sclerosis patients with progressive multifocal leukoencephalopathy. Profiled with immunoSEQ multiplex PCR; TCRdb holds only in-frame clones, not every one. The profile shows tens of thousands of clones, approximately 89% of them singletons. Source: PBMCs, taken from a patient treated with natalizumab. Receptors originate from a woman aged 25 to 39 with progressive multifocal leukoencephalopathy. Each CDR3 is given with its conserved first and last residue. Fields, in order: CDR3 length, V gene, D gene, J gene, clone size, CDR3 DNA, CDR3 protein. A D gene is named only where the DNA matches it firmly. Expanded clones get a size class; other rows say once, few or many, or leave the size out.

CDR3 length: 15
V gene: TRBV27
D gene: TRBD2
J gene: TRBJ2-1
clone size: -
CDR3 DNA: TGTGCCAGCAATTCCGGGACTAGCGGGAGGGATGAGCAGTTCTTC
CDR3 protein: CASNSGTSGRDEQFF

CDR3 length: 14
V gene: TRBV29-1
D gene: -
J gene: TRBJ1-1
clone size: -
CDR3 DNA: TGCAGCGTTGAAGGCCCTGGGGGGGGCACTGAAGCTTTCTTT
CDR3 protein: CSVEGPGGGTEAFF

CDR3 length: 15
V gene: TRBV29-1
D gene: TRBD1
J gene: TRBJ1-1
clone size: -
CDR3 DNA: TGCAGCGCCAGGGGACAGGGAGGCAAGAACACTGAAGCTTTCTTT
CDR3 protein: CSARGQGGKNTEAFF

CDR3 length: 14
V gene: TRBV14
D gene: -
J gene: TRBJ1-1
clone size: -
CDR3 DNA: TGTGCCAGCAACCCCGAATCCCCCAACACTGAAGCTTTCTTT
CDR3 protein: CASNPESPNTEAFF

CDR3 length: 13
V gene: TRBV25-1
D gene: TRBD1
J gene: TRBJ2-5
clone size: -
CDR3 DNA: TGTGCCAGCTACCTTACAGGGGCAGAGGCCCAGTACTTC
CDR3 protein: CASYLTGAEAQYF

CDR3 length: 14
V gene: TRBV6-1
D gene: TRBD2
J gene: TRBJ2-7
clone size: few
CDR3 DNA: TGTGCCAGCAGTGAACCGGGAGGGCCCTACGAGCAGTACTTC
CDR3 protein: CASSEPGGPYEQYF

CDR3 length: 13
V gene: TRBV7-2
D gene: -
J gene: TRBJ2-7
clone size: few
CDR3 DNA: TGTGCCAGCAGCGAAACCCGGGCATCCGAGCAGTACTTC
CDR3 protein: CASSETRASEQYF

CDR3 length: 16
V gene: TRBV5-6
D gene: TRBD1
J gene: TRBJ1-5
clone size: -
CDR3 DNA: TGTGCCAGCAGCTTGAAGACAGGGGGCAGGAATCAGCCCCAGCATTTT
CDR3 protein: CASSLKTGGRNQPQHF

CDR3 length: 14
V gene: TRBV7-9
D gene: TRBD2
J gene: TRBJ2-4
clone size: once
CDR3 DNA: TGTGCCAGCAGCCAGGGACTAGCCGGAAACATTCAGTACTTC
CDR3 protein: CASSQGLAGNIQYF

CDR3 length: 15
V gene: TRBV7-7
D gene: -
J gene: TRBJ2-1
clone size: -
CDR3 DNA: TGTGCTAGCAGCTTAGAGGGGGGCTCCTACAATGAGCAGTTCTTC
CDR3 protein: CASSLEGGSYNEQFF

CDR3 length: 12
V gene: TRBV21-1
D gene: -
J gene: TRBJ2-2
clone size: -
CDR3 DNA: TGTGCCAGCAGCCCCCTACCCGGGGAGCTGTTTTTT
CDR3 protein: CASSPLPGELFF

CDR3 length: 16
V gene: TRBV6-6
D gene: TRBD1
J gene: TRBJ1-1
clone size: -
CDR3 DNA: TGTGCCAGCAGTTACCTGGCAGGGGGCGGGGGCACTGAAGCTTTCTTT
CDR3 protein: CASSYLAGGGGTEAFF

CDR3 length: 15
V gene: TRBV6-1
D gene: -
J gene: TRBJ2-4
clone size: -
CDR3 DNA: TGTGCCGCTCGACCGACCGCGGGGAGCCAAAACATTCAGTACTTC
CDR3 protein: CAARPTAGSQNIQYF

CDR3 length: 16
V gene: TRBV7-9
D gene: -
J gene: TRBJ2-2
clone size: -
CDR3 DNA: TGTGCCAGCAGCTTAGTCCGGGATGTGAACACCGGGGAGCTGTTTTTT
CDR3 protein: CASSLVRDVNTGELFF

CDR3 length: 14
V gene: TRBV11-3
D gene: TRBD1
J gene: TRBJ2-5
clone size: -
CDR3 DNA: TGTGCCAGCAGCCAAGGACAGGGCAAGGAGACCCAGTACTTC
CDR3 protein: CASSQGQGKETQYF

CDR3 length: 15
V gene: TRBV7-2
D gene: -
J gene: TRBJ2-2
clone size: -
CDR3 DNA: TGTGCCAGCAGCTTTTTAGGCGGGCCTACCGGGGAGCTGTTTTTT
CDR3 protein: CASSFLGGPTGELFF

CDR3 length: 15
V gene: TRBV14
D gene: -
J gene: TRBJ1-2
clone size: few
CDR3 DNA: TGTGCCAGCAGCCAGGAGCAGGGAGCTAACTATGGCTACACCTTC
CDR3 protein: CASSQEQGANYGYTF

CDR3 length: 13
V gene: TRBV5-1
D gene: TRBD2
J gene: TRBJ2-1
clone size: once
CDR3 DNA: TGCGCCAGCAGCATCATGGGAGCGGGAGAGGAGTTCTTC
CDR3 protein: CASSIMGAGEEFF

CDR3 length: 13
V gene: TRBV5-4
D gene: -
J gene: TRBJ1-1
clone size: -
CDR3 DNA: TGTGCCAGCAGCTTCACAGGGAACACTGAAGCTTTCTTT
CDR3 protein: CASSFTGNTEAFF

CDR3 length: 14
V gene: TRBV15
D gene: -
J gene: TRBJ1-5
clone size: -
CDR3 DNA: TGTGCCACCAGTGAAGGACTAGTCAATCAGCCCCAGCATTTT
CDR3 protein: CATSEGLVNQPQHF

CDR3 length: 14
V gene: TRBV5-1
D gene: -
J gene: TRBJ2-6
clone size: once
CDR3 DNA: TGCGCCAGCAGCCCGAGGGCTGGGGCCAACGTCCTGACTTTC
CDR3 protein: CASSPRAGANVLTF

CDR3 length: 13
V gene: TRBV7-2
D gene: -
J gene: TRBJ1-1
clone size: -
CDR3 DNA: TGTGCCAGCAGCTTAGTAGTAAACACTGAAGCTTTCTTT
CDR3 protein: CASSLVVNTEAFF

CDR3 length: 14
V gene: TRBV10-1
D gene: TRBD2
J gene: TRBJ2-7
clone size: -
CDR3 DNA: TGCGCCAGCAGAGCCGGGACTAGGGCTAGCGAGCAGTACTTC
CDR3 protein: CASRAGTRASEQYF

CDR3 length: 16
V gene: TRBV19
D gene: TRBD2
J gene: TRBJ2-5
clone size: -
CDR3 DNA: TGTGCCAGTAGTGCGACTAGCGGGGGGCCCCAAGAGACCCAGTACTTC
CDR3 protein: CASSATSGGPQETQYF

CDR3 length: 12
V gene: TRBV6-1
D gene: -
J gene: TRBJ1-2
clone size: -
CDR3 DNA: TGTGCCAGCAGTGTTGTACTGAGCAGCTACACCTTC
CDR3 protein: CASSVVLSSYTF

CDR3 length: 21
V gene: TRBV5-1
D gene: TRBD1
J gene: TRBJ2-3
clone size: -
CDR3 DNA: TGCGCCAGCAGCTTTACCCCCGGGACAGCGTCCTTCTCTTCAAGCACAGATACGCAGTATTTT
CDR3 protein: CASSFTPGTASFSSSTDTQYF

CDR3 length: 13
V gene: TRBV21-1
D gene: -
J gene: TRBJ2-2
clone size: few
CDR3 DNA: TGTGCCAGCAGCAAACTCGAGACCGGGGAGCTGTTTTTT
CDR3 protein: CASSKLETGELFF

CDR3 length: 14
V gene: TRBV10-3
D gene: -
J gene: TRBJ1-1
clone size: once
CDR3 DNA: TGTGCCATCAGTGATTTGGGACCAGACACTGAAGCTTTCTTT
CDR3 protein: CAISDLGPDTEAFF

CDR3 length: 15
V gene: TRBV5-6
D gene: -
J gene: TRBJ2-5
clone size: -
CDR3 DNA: TGTGCCAGCAGCTTGGTTGCGACAGGAAAAGAGACCCAGTACTTC
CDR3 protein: CASSLVATGKETQYF

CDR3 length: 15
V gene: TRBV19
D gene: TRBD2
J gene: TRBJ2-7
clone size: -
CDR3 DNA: TGTGCCAGTAGTATGGACGGGAGGAGCTCCTACGAGCAGTACTTC
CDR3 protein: CASSMDGRSSYEQYF

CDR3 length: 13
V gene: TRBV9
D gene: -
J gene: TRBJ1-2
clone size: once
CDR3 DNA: TGTGCCAGCAGCCCTGACGGAAACTATGGCTACACCTTC
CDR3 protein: CASSPDGNYGYTF

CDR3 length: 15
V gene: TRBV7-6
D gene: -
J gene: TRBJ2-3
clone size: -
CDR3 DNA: TGTGCCAGCAGCCGTAGGACCGGGGGCACAGATACGCAGTATTTT
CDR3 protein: CASSRRTGGTDTQYF

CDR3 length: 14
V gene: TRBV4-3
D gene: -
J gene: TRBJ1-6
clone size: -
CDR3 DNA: TGCGCCAGCAGCCAAGGGACGGTAAATTCACCCCTCCACTTT
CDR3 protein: CASSQGTVNSPLHF

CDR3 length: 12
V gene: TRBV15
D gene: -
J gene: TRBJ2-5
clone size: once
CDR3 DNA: TGTGCCACCAGCAGGTTAAGGGAGACCCAGTACTTC
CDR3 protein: CATSRLRETQYF

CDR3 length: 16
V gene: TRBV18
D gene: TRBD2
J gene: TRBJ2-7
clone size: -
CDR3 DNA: TGTGCCAGCTCACCACGGTCCAGCGGGAGGTCCTACGAGCAGTACTTC
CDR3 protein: CASSPRSSGRSYEQYF

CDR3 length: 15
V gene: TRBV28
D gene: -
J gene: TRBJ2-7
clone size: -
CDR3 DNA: TGTGCCAGCAGTTTGTCGCCGGCCCCCTCCTACGAGCAGTACTTC
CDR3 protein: CASSLSPAPSYEQYF

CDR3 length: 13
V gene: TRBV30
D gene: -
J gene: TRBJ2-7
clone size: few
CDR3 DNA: TGTGCCTGGAGTGTACATCCCAGCTCCGAGCAGTACTTC
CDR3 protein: CAWSVHPSSEQYF

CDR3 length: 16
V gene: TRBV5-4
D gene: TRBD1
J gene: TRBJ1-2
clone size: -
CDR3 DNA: TGTGCCAGCAGCTTGGAAGCCGGGACAGGGAGGTATGGCTACACCTTC
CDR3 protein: CASSLEAGTGRYGYTF

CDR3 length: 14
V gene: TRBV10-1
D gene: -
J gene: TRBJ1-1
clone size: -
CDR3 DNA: TGCGCCAGCAGTGAGTCAGGGGGTAACACTGAAGCTTTCTTT
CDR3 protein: CASSESGGNTEAFF

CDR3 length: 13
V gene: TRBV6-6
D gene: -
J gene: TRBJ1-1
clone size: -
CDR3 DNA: TGTGCCAGCAGTCAGACCGAGGGAACTGAAGCTTTCTTT
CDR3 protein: CASSQTEGTEAFF

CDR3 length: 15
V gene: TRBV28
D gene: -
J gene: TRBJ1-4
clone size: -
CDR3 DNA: TGTGCCAGCAGTTTAAGGGGTCCGGGTAATGAAAAACTGTTTTTT
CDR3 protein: CASSLRGPGNEKLFF

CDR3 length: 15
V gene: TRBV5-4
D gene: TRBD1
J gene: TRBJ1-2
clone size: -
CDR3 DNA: TGTGCCAGCAGCCAACCGGGACAGGTCCCGTTTGGCTACACCTTC
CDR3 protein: CASSQPGQVPFGYTF

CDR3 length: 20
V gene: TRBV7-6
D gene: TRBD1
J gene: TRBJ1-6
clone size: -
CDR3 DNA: TGTGCCAGCAAATACGTATGTGGACAGGGATCTAGGATCCCTGGTTCACCCCTCCACTTT
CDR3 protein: CASKYVCGQGSRIPGSPLHF

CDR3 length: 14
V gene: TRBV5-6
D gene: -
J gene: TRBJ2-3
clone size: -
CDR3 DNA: TGTGCCAGCAGCTTGAACGGGGAGTGGCATACGCAGTATTTT
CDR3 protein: CASSLNGEWHTQYF

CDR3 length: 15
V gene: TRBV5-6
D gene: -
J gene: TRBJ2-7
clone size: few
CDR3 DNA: TGTGCCAGCAGCTTGGAGGATTGGGGGGGCCACGAGCAGTACTTC
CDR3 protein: CASSLEDWGGHEQYF

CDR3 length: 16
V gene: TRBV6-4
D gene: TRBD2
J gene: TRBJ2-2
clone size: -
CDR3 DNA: TGTGCCAGCAGTGTTTCGGGACTATCCGACACCGGGGAGCTGTTTTTT
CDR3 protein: CASSVSGLSDTGELFF

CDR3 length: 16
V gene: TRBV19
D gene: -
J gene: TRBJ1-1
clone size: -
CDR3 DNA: TGTGCCAGTAGTATCCTCCAAGGGCGGGGGGATTCTCCGGCTTTCTTT
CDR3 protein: CASSILQGRGDSPAFF

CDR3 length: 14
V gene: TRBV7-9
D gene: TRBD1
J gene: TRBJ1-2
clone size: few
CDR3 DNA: TGTGCCAGCAGCTATCCAGGGGGAAACTATGGCTACACCTTC
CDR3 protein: CASSYPGGNYGYTF